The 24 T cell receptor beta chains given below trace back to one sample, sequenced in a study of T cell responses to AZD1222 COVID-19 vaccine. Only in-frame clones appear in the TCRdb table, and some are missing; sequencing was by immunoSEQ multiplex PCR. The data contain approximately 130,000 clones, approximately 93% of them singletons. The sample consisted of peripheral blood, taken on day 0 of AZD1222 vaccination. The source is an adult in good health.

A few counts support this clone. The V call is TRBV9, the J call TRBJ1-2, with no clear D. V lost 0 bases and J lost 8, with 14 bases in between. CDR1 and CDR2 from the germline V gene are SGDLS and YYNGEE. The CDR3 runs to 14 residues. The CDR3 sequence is CASSVDSGIGGYTF. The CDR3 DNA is TGTGCCAGCAGCGTAGATTCGGGGATAGGAGGCTACACCTTC.

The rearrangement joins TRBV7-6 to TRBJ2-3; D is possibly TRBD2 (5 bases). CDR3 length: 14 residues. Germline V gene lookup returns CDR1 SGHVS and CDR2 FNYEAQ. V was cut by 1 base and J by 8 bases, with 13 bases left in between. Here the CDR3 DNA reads TGTGCCAGCAGCTTAGAGGCGGGTGCAGTTACGCAGTATTTT. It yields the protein CASSLEAGAVTQYF.

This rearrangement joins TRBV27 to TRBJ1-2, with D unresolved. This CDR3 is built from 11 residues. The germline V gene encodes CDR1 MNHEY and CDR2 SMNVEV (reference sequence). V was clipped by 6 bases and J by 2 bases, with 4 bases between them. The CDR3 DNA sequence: TGTGCCAGCAGGGTAAACTATGGCTACACCTTC. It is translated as CASRVNYGYTF.

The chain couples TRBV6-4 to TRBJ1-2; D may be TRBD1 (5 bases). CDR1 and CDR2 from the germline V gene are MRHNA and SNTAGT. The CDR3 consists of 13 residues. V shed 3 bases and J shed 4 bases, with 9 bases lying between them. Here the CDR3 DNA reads TGTGCCAGCAGTGATCAGGGAGGCTATGGCTACACCTTC. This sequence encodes CASSDQGGYGYTF.

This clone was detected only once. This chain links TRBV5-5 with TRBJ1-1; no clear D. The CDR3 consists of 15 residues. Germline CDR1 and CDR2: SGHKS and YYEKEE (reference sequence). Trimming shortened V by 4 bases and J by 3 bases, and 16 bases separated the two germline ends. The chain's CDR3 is CASSLVGNSDTEAFF. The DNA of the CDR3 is TGTGCCAGCAGCCTAGTGGGTAACAGTGACACTGAAGCTTTCTTT.

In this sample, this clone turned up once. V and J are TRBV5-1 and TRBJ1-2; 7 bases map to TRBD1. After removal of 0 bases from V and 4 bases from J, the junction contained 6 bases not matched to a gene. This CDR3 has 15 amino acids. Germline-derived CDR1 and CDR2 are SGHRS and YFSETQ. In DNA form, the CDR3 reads TGCGCCAGCAGCTTGGCGCCAGGGGGGGTCTATGGCTACACCTTC. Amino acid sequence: CASSLAPGGVYGYTF. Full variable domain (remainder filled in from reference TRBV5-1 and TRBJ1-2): KAGVTQTPRYLIKTRGQQVTLSCSPISGHRSVSWYQQTPGQGLQFLFEYFSETQRNKGNFPGRFSGRQFSNSRSEMNVSTLELGDSALYLCASSLAPGGVYGYTFGSGTRLTVV.

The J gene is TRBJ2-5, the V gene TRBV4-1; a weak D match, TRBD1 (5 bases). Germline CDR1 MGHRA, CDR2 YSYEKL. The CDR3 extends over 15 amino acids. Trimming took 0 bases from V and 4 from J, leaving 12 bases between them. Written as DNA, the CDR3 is TGCGCCAGCAGCCAAGAATCAGGGCAAGGAGAGACCCAGTACTTC. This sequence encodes CASSQESGQGETQYF.

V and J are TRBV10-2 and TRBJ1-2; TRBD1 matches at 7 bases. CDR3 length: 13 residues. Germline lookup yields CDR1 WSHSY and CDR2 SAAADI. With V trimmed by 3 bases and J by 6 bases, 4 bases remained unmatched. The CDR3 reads CASSDRGVDGYTF. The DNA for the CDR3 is TGCGCCAGCAGTGACAGGGGGGTAGATGGCTACACCTTC.

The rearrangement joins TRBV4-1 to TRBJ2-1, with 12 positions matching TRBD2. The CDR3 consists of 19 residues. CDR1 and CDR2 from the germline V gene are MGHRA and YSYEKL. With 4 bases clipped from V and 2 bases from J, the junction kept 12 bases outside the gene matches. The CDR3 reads CASSLPSGRAAKAYNEQFF. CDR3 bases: TGCGCCAGCAGCCTTCCTAGCGGGAGGGCTGCCAAGGCCTACAATGAGCAGTTCTTC.

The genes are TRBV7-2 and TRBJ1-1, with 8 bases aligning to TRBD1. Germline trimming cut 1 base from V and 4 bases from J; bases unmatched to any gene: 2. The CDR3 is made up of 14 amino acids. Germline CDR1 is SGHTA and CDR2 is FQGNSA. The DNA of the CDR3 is TGTGCCAGCAGCTTAGTAGGACAGGGCACTGAAGCTTTCTTT. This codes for CASSLVGQGTEAFF. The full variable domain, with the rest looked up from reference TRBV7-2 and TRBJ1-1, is GAGVSQSPSNKVTEKGKDVELRCDPISGHTALYWYRQSLGQGLEFLIYFQGNSAPDKSGLPSDRFSAERTGGSVSTLTIQRTQQEDSAVYLCASSLVGQGTEAFFGQGTRLTVV.

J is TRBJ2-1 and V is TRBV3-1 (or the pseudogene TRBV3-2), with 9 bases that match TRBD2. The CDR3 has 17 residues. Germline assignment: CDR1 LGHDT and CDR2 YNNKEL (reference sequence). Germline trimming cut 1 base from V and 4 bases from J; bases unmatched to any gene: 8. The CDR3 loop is CASSQGQSSGRYNEQFF. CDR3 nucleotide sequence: TGTGCCAGCAGCCAAGGGCAGTCGAGCGGGAGGTACAATGAGCAGTTCTTC.

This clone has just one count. CDR3 bases: TGTGCCAGCAGGACTGCATCCTACGAGCAGTACTTC. This encodes CASRTASYEQYF. The chain uses TRBV28 and TRBJ2-7, with D unresolved. This CDR3 spans 12 amino acids. Germline V gene sequence: CDR1 MDHEN, CDR2 SYDVKM. Trimming stripped 6 bases from V and 1 base from J, with 7 bases between.

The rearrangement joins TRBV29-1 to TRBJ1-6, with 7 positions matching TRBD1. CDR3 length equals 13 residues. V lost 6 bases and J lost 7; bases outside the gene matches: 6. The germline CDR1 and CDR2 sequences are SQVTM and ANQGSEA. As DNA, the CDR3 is TGCAGCGTACGACAGGGTGGCAATTCACCCCTCCACTTT. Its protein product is CSVRQGGNSPLHF. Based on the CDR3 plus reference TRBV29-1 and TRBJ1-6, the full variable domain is SAVISQKPSRDICQRGTSLTIQCQVDSQVTMMFWYRQQPGQSLTLIATANQGSEATYESGFVIDKFPISRPNLTFSTLTVSNMSPEDSSIYLCSVRQGGNSPLHFGNGTRLTVT.

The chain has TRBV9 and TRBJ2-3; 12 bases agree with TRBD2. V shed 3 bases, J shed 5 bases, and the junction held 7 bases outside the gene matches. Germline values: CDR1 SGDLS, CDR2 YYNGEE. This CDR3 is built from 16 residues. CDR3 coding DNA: TGTGCCAGCAGCGCACGACTAGCGGGAGAGATAGATACGCAGTATTTT. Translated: CASSARLAGEIDTQYF.

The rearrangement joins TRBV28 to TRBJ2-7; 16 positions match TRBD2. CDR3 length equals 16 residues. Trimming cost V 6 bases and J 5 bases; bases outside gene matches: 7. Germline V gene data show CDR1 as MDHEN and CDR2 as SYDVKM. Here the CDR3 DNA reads TGTGCCAGCAGCCGGACAGGGACTAGCGGGAGGGACGAGCAGTACTTC. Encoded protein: CASSRTGTSGRDEQYF.

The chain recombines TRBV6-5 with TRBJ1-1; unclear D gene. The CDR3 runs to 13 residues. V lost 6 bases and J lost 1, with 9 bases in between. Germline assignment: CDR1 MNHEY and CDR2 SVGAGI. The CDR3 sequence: CASSLSRNTEAFF. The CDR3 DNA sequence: TGTGCCAGCAGCCTCTCGAGGAACACTGAAGCTTTCTTT.

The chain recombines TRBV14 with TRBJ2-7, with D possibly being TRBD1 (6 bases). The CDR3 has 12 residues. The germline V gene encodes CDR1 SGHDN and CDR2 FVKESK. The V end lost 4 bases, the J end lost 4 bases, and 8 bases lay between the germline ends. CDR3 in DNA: TGTGCCAGCAGCCCGACAGGTTACGAGCAGTACTTC. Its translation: CASSPTGYEQYF.

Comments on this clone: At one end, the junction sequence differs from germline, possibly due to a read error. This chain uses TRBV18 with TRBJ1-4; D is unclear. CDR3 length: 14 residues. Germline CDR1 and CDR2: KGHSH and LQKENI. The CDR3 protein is CASSPPPTTEKLFF. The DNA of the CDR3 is TGTGCCAGCTCACCACCGCCTACTACTGAAAAACTGTTTTTT.

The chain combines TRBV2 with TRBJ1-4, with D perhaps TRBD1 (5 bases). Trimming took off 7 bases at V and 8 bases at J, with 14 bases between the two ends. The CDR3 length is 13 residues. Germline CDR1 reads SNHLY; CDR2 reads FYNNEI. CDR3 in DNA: TGTGCCAGCAAGTTGGGGGTCTGGGAAAAACTGTTTTTT. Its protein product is CASKLGVWEKLFF.

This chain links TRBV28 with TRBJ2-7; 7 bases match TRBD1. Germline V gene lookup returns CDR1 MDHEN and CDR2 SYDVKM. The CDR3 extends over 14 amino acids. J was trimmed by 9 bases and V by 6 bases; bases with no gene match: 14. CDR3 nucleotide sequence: TGTGCCAGCAGGCTAGGACAGGTCCTCTCGATGCAGTACTTC. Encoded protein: CASRLGQVLSMQYF.

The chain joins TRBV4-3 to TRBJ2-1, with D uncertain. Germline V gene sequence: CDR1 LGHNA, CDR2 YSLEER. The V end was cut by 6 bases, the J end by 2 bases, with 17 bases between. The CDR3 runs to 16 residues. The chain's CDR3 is CASSPSLQPTYNEQFF. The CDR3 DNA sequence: TGCGCCAGCAGTCCGAGCCTGCAACCAACCTACAATGAGCAGTTCTTC.

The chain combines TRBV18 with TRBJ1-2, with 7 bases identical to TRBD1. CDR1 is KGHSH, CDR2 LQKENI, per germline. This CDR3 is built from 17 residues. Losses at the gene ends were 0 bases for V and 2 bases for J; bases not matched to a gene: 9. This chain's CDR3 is CASSPPARRGGNYGYTF. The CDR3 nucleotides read TGTGCCAGCTCACCACCGGCGCGCAGGGGGGGGAACTATGGCTACACCTTC.

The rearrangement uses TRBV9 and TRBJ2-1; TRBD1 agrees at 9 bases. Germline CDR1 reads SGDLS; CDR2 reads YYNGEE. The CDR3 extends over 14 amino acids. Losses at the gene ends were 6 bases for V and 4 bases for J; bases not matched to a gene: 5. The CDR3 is CASNRDRDYNEQFF. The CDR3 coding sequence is TGTGCCAGCAACCGGGACAGGGATTACAATGAGCAGTTCTTC. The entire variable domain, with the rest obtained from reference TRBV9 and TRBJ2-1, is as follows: DSGVTQTPKHLITATGQRVTLRCSPRSGDLSVYWYQQSLDQGLQFLIQYYNGEERAKGNILERFSAQQFPDLHSELNLSSLELGDSALYFCASNRDRDYNEQFFGPGTRLTVL.

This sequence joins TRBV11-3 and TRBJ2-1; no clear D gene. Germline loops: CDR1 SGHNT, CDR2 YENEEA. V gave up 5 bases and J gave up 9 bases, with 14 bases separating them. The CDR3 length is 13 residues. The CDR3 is CASSPRPVGEQFF. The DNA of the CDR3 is TGTGCCAGCAGCCCCCGACCCGTGGGTGAGCAGTTCTTC. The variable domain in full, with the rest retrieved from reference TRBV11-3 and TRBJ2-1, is EAGVVQSPRYKIIEKKQPVAFWCNPISGHNTLYWYLQNLGQGPELLIRYENEEAVDDSQLPKDRFSAERLKGVDSTLKIQPAELGDSAVYLCASSPRPVGEQFFGPGTRLTVL.